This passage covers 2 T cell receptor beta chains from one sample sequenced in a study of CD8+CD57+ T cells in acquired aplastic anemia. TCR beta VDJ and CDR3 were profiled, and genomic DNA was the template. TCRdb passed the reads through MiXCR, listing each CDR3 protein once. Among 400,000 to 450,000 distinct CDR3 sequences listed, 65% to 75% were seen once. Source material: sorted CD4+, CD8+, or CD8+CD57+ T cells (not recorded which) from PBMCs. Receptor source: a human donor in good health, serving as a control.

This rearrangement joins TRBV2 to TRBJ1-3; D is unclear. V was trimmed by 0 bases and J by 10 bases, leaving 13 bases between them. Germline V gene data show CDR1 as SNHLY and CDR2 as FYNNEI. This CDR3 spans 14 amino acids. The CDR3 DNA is TGTGCCAGCAGTGAAGCGGTACTTGCGAATACCATATATTTT. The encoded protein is CASSEAVLANTIYF.

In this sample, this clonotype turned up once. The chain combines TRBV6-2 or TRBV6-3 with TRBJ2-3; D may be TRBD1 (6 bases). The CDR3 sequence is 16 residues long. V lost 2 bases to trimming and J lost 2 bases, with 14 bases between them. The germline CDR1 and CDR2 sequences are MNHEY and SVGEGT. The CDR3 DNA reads TGTGCCAGCAGTTACGGTTTGGGACACATCACAGATACGCAGTATTTT. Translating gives CASSYGLGHITDTQYF.